This TCR beta chain was obtained from a study of blood T cell repertoires in COVID-19. About the study: COVID-19 samples, acute and convalescent, were from the United States, Italy and Spain.

Original processing methods: Amplification of reference gene primers provided the estimated nucleated cell counts. Sequenced by immunoSEQ multiplex PCR; TCRdb stores in-frame clones only, minus some. The V and J calls and clone size come from that table; D and trimming were worked out from the DNA. The sample lists under 70,000 clones, around 84% occurring once. From germline, CDR1 is MRHNA and CDR2 SNTAGT. V dropped 6 bases and J dropped 0 bases, with 14 bases sitting between them. The CDR3 consists of 15 residues. This clone is a singleton in its sample. The clonotype was recovered from an elderly woman with acute or convalescent COVID-19. V gene TRBV6-4 combines with J gene TRBJ1-2; maybe TRBD1 (6 bases). The sequencing sample was made of peripheral blood. CDR3 loop: CASSETGFPNYGYTF. CDR3 bases: TGTGCCAGCAGCGAAACAGGGTTTCCTAACTATGGCTACACCTTC.